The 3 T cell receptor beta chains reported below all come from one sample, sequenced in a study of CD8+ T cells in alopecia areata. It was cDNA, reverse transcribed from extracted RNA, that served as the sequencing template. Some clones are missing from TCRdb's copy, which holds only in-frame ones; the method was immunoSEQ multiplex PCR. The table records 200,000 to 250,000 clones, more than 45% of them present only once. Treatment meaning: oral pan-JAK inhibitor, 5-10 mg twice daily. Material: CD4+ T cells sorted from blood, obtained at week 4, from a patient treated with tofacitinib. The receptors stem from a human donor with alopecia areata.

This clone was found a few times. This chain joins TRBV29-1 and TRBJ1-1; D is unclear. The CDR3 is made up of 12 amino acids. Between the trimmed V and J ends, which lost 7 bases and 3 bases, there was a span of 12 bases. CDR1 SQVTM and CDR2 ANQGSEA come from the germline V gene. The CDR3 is CSGEGLDTEAFF. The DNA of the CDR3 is TGCAGCGGCGAAGGGCTGGACACTGAAGCTTTCTTT.

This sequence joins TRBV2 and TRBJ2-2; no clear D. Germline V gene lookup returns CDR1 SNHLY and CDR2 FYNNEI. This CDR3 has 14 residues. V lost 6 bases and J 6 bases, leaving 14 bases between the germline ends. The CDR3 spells CASRDRRVPGELFF. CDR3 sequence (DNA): TGTGCCAGCAGGGACCGAAGGGTCCCCGGGGAGCTGTTTTTT.

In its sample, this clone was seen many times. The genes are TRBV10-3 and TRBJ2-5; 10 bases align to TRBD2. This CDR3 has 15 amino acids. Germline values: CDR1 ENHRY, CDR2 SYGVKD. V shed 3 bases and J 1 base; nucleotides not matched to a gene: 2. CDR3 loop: CAISELAGSQETQYF. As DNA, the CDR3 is TGTGCCATCAGTGAACTAGCGGGGAGCCAAGAGACCCAGTACTTC.